The present TCR beta chain was sequenced within a study of cytomegalovirus exposure and HLA in healthy donors. In the study overall: A prior study identified 110 million or so unique TCR beta sequences from some 180 million T cells. Findings and limits, study-wide: The only immune exposure information that was available was CMV serostatus. Reportedly, cytomegalovirus status was diagnosed with high sensitivity and specificity.

J lost 3 bases, V lost 3 bases, and 4 bases had no gene match. CDR3 length: 15 residues. Germline values: CDR1 SGDLS, CDR2 YYNGEE. As for this clone: Its specificity is not known.

60 Vbeta and 13 Jbeta primers were used in PCR. Profiling relied on immunoSEQ multiplex PCR, and the TCRdb table lists in-frame clones only, not all of them. The repertoire holds around 240,000 clones, roughly 82% seen once, with around 5.4% in the top ten. V and J are TRBV9 and TRBJ1-4; 8 nucleotides align to TRBD1. The specimen was PBMCs. The sequence came from a woman aged 35 to 49 in good health and CMV-seropositive. The CDR3 nucleotides are TGTGCCAGCAGCGCCCGGACAGGGTCTAATGAAAAACTGTTTTTT. This encodes CASSARTGSNEKLFF. Based on the CDR3 plus reference TRBV9 and TRBJ1-4, the full variable domain is DSGVTQTPKHLITATGQRVTLRCSPRSGDLSVYWYQQSLDQGLQFLIQYYNGEERAKGNILERFSAQQFPDLHSELNLSSLELGDSALYFCASSARTGSNEKLFFGSGTQLSVL.